These 28 T cell receptor beta chains originate from one sample sequenced in a study of cytomegalovirus exposure and HLA in healthy donors. The PCR ran on 60 Vbeta and 13 Jbeta primers. TCRdb keeps only in-frame clones here, not all; method: immunoSEQ multiplex PCR. The sample has about 82,000 clones; around 79% are singletons. The sample consisted of PBMCs. The receptors shown here come from a human donor in good health.

CDR3 sequence (DNA): TGTGCCAGCAGCAAAACAGGGGGCTACGAGCAGTACTTC. It translates to CASSKTGGYEQYF. This chain links TRBV11-3 with TRBJ2-7; 8 nucleotides line up with TRBD1. In germline, CDR1 is SGHNT, CDR2 YENEEA. V shed 5 bases and J 3 bases; nucleotides not matched to a gene: 3. The CDR3 extends over 13 amino acids.

The chain joins TRBV6-5 to TRBJ1-4, with D unclear. Trimming removed 3 bases from V and 0 bases from J, with 8 bases in between. Germline-derived CDR1 and CDR2 are MNHEY and SVGAGI. This CDR3 contains 15 residues. The CDR3 spells CASSYRRATNEKLFF. DNA of the CDR3: TGTGCCAGCAGTTATAGGAGAGCAACTAATGAAAAACTGTTTTTT.

This clone was observed a few times. The chain joins TRBV20-1 to TRBJ1-1; D call uncertain. With 0 bases removed from V and 5 bases from J, the gap between germline ends came to 4 bases. The CDR3 extends over 11 amino acids. Germline V lookup: CDR1 DFQATT, CDR2 SNEGSKA (reference sequence). The CDR3 sequence: CSARDRTEAFF. CDR3 DNA sequence: TGCAGTGCTAGAGATCGGACTGAAGCTTTCTTT.

The genes are TRBV7-2 and TRBJ2-7, with 12 bases fitting TRBD2. Trimming removed 5 bases from V and 5 bases from J; junction bases left unmatched: 16. The CDR3 sequence is 18 residues long. Per germline, CDR1 SGHTA and CDR2 FQGNSA. The CDR3 spells CASSLVWLAGGRVNEQYF. In nucleotides, the CDR3 is TGTGCCAGCAGCCTAGTCTGGCTAGCGGGGGGGAGAGTGAACGAGCAGTACTTC.

The chain employs TRBV29-1 and TRBJ2-7, with D possibly being TRBD1 (6 bases). The length of the CDR3 is 12 residues. Germline assignment: CDR1 SQVTM and CDR2 ANQGSEA. V lost 1 base and J 4 bases, leaving 8 bases between the germline ends. CDR3 nucleotides: TGCAGCGTTGAAGCGGGGACATACGAGCAGTACTTC. Its translation: CSVEAGTYEQYF.

The gene calls are TRBV6-1 and TRBJ2-5, with TRBD2 matching 14 bases. The CDR3 extends over 15 amino acids. Per germline, CDR1 MNHNS and CDR2 SASEGT. Losses at the gene ends were 3 bases for V and 4 bases for J; bases not matched to a gene: 1. For the CDR3, the DNA is TGTGCCAGCAGTGAGACTAGCGGGGGGGCAGAGACCCAGTACTTC. It yields the protein CASSETSGGAETQYF.

V gene TRBV7-2 combines with J gene TRBJ2-3, with 8 bases matching TRBD2. With V trimmed by 5 bases and J by 5 bases, 12 bases remained unmatched. Germline CDR1 SGHTA, CDR2 FQGNSA. CDR3 length: 16 amino acids. The DNA for the CDR3 is TGTGCCAGCAGCGTCCTCCCGCGGGGGGTTGGAGATACGCAGTATTTT. It is translated as CASSVLPRGVGDTQYF. Full variable domain (outside the CDR3, taken from reference TRBV7-2 and TRBJ2-3): GAGVSQSPSNKVTEKGKDVELRCDPISGHTALYWYRQSLGQGLEFLIYFQGNSAPDKSGLPSDRFSAERTGGSVSTLTIQRTQQEDSAVYLCASSVLPRGVGDTQYFGPGTRLTVL.

The rearrangement links TRBV7-8 to TRBJ2-1; 11 bases align to TRBD2. CDR3 size: 17 residues. The V gene's germline CDR1 is SGHVS and CDR2 FQNEAQ. J lost 7 bases, V lost 2 bases, and 10 bases had no gene match. The DNA for the CDR3 is TGTGCCAGCAGCTTATGGGATCATAGCGGGGGGGGGAATGAGCAGTTCTTC. Its translation: CASSLWDHSGGGNEQFF.

In this sample, this clone turned up a few times. V usage is TRBV6-6 and J usage is TRBJ2-7, with a tentative D call TRBD1 (6 bases). The V end was cut by 6 bases, the J end by 3 bases, with 9 bases between. Germline V gene lookup returns CDR1 MNHNY and CDR2 SVGAGI (reference sequence). The CDR3 runs 12 residues. The CDR3 loop reads CASSLQGYEQYF. The CDR3 DNA reads as TGTGCCAGCAGCCTACAGGGCTACGAGCAGTACTTC.

The genes are TRBV18 and TRBJ1-2, with 10 bases aligning to TRBD1. J lost 2 bases, V lost 3 bases, and 0 bases had no gene match. Germline CDR1 reads KGHSH; CDR2 reads LQKENI. This CDR3 is 14 amino acids long. CDR3 bases: TGTGCCAGCTCACCGGACAGGGGGAACTATGGCTACACCTTC. Translating it yields CASSPDRGNYGYTF.

This clone is a singleton in its sample. V gene TRBV10-2 combines with J gene TRBJ2-5, with 7 bases aligning to TRBD1. J was trimmed by 2 bases and V by 7 bases; bases with no gene match: 4. The CDR3 sequence is 13 residues long. Germline CDR1 is WSHSY and CDR2 is SAAADI. CDR3 coding DNA: TGCGCCAGCAAGGGGGCAGAGCAAGAGACCCAGTACTTC. Translating gives CASKGAEQETQYF.

The gene calls are TRBV6-5 and TRBJ1-1; D may be TRBD1 (6 bases). Trimming cost V 4 bases and J 1 base, with 13 bases left between them. Germline loops: CDR1 MNHEY, CDR2 SVGAGI. The CDR3 runs 15 residues. CDR3 sequence: CASSLPGVENTEAFF. CDR3 coding DNA: TGTGCCAGCAGTTTACCAGGGGTTGAGAACACTGAAGCTTTCTTT.

This clone appeared a single time. The chain couples TRBV10-3 to TRBJ1-1; 7 bases match TRBD1. The CDR3 has 15 residues. CDR1 is ENHRY and CDR2 is SYGVKD in the germline V gene. The trim removed 2 bases at V and 8 bases at J, leaving 11 bases unmatched. Written as DNA, the CDR3 is TGTGCCATCAGTGAGGGCATACTACAGGGGACCGAAGCTTTCTTT. Its translation is CAISEGILQGTEAFF.

This clone was observed a few times. The chain is built from TRBV5-1 and TRBJ1-1; D unresolved. Germline-derived CDR1 and CDR2 are SGHRS and YFSETQ. The V and J ends lost 0 bases and 4 bases respectively, with 13 bases between them. The CDR3 sequence is 15 residues long. The CDR3 DNA reads as TGCGCCAGCAGCTTGGAGGAGGAGATGGGCACTGAAGCTTTCTTT. Its translation: CASSLEEEMGTEAFF.

V is TRBV2 and J is TRBJ1-1; D is unresolved. The CDR3 runs 14 residues. Germline assignment: CDR1 SNHLY and CDR2 FYNNEI. V was clipped by 0 bases and J by 5 bases, with 10 bases between them. CDR3: CASSEARVRTEAFF. The CDR3 nucleotides are TGTGCCAGCAGTGAAGCGCGGGTAAGGACTGAAGCTTTCTTT.

This clone came up once. This chain links TRBV6-1 with TRBJ1-5; a weak D match, TRBD1 (5 bases). Per the germline V gene, CDR1 is MNHNS and CDR2 is SASEGT. This CDR3 spans 14 amino acids. Trimming took off 2 bases at V and 4 bases at J, with 9 bases between the two ends. The chain's CDR3 is CASSEMGGNQPQHF. The CDR3 coding sequence is TGTGCCAGCAGTGAAATGGGGGGGAATCAGCCCCAGCATTTT.

CDR3 loop: CASSFLQGGTEAFF. Here the CDR3 DNA reads TGCGCCAGCAGCTTCCTACAGGGCGGGACTGAAGCTTTCTTT. The chain uses TRBV5-1 and TRBJ1-1, with D possibly being TRBD1 (6 bases). The CDR3 sequence is 14 residues long. The germline gives CDR1 SGHRS, CDR2 YFSETQ. The V end lost 2 bases, the J end lost 5 bases, and 13 bases lay between the germline ends.

The rearrangement uses TRBV6-1 and TRBJ1-2; D unresolved. CDR1 and CDR2 (germline): MNHNS, SASEGT. With 8 bases removed from V and 6 bases from J, the gap between germline ends came to 10 bases. CDR3 length: 11 amino acids. Here the CDR3 DNA reads TGTGCCAGCGTCTTCAGTAATGGCTACACCTTC. The encoded protein is CASVFSNGYTF.

This sequence joins TRBV6-5 and TRBJ1-2, with 9 bases fitting TRBD1. Germline CDR1 reads MNHEY; CDR2 reads SVGAGI. This CDR3 is 13 amino acids long. The V gene end was trimmed by 6 bases and the J gene end by 6 bases; junction bases not matched to a gene: 5. The CDR3, as DNA: TGTGCCAGCAGACCAGGACAGGGGCATGGCTACACCTTC. It yields the protein CASRPGQGHGYTF.

The chain couples TRBV25-1 to TRBJ2-1, with D possibly matching TRBD2 (5 bases). Trimming removed 9 bases at V and 8 bases at J, with 8 bases between. Germline values: CDR1 MGHDK, CDR2 SYGVNS. CDR3 length: 10 residues. The CDR3 sequence is CASNGDEQFF. The CDR3 nucleotides are TGTGCCAGTAACGGGGATGAGCAGTTCTTC.

The table lists this clone with a count of one. The chain combines TRBV7-2 with TRBJ2-7; 7 bases are shared with TRBD1. This CDR3 region has 12 residues. J lost 6 bases, V lost 5 bases, and 4 bases had no gene match. Germline lookup yields CDR1 SGHTA and CDR2 FQGNSA. The CDR3 reads CASSTYRGEQYF. CDR3 DNA sequence: TGTGCCAGCAGCACCTACAGGGGCGAGCAGTACTTC.

This chain links TRBV18 with TRBJ2-5; TRBD2 matches 9 bases. Germline loops: CDR1 KGHSH, CDR2 LQKENI. Trimming took 1 base from V and 4 from J; bases not matched to a gene: 4. The CDR3 is 15 residues long. CDR3 sequence: CASSPRRGGVETQYF. CDR3 coding DNA: TGTGCCAGCTCACCACGGCGGGGGGGAGTAGAGACCCAGTACTTC.

V usage is TRBV30 and J usage is TRBJ2-3; 14 bases match TRBD2. CDR3 length: 16 residues. From germline, CDR1 is GTSNPN and CDR2 SVGIG (reference sequence). With 5 bases clipped from V and 1 base from J, the junction kept 5 bases outside the gene matches. This CDR3 reads CAWQTSGGARTDTQYF. CDR3 bases: TGTGCCTGGCAGACTAGCGGGGGGGCCCGCACAGATACGCAGTATTTT. The complete variable domain, with remaining parts taken from reference TRBV30 and TRBJ2-3, reads SQTIHQWPATLVQPVGSPLSLECTVEGTSNPNLYWYRQAAGRGLQLLFYSVGIGQISSEVPQNLSASRPQDRQFILSSKKLLLSDSGFYLCAWQTSGGARTDTQYFGPGTRLTVL.

This clone came up a few times. This CDR3 reads CASSYSTAGGFYEQYF. The CDR3 DNA follows: TGTGCCAGCAGTTACTCGACAGCGGGGGGCTTCTACGAGCAGTACTTC. V and J are TRBV6-5 and TRBJ2-7; 9 nucleotides match TRBD2. The CDR3 has 16 residues. Trimming cost V 0 bases and J 3 bases; bases outside gene matches: 6. Per germline, CDR1 MNHEY and CDR2 SVGAGI.

The V call is TRBV7-9, the J call TRBJ1-4; no reliable D call. The CDR3 contains 16 residues. Trimming took 5 bases from V and 8 from J, leaving 21 bases between them. Germline values: CDR1 SEHNR, CDR2 FQNEAQ (reference sequence). CDR3 sequence (DNA): TGTGCCAGCAGCCATCCGGCGGCGGGGTACGGGGAAAAACTGTTTTTT. Translation: CASSHPAAGYGEKLFF.

J is TRBJ2-2 and V is TRBV5-1, with 11 bases matching TRBD1. The CDR3 runs to 14 residues. In germline, CDR1 is SGHRS, CDR2 YFSETQ. V lost 6 bases, J lost 9 bases, and 7 bases stayed unmatched. The CDR3 DNA sequence: TGCGCCAGCACCCTCGGGACAGGGGGTAGGGAGCTGTTTTTT. Its translation: CASTLGTGGRELFF.

This clone appeared a few times. The chain employs TRBV19 and TRBJ1-5, with 7 bases aligning to TRBD1. After removal of 8 bases from V and 0 bases from J, the junction contained 1 base not matched to a gene. Per germline, CDR1 LNHDA and CDR2 SQIVND (reference sequence). The CDR3 is 13 residues long. This chain's CDR3 is CASGDSSNQPQHF. In DNA, the CDR3 is TGTGCCAGTGGGGACAGTAGCAATCAGCCCCAGCATTTT.

The rearrangement uses TRBV4-2 and TRBJ2-2; 10 bases fit TRBD2. The CDR3 totals 17 residues. Germline V gives CDR1 LGHNA, CDR2 YNFKEQ. The V gene end was trimmed by 2 bases and the J gene end by 4 bases; junction bases not matched to a gene: 7. CDR3 bases: TGTGCCAGCAGCCAATTTCAACTAGCGGGGCCCACCGGGGAGCTGTTTTTT. Protein sequence: CASSQFQLAGPTGELFF.